This TCR beta chain was documented in a study of molecular identifiers for immune sequencing clone quantification. For the study at large: Split five ways in replicates, RNA from about 20,000 or 100,000 naive CD8 cells had four portions sequenced.

Notes on the study in general: Under 1% of molecules in naive cells, but over 99% of effector molecules, belonged to clones above 20 RNA copies.

Germline assignment: CDR1 ENHRY and CDR2 SYGVKD. This CDR3 contains 12 residues. Libraries of naive CD8 cells were prepared from 20,000 to 1,000,000 sorted cells using 10%, 30% or 50% RNA. A note on this clonotype: Its target is not known. This may be a read error: a much more frequent sequence differs by one nucleotide.

Libraries of bulk TCR were made by previously described methods (with listed TCR primers). One entry per CDR3 protein results from TCRdb running MiXCR on the PCR reads. The sample contains hundreds of thousands of distinct CDR3 sequences, about 25% of which appear only once. Sequencing used naive CD8+ T cells from blood, with Jurkat cell RNA spiked in. Subset: FACS-sorted CD8+CD4-CCR7+CD45RA+ naive T cells. The V and J genes are TRBV10-3 and TRBJ2-7, with D possibly being TRBD1 (5 bases). The sequence derives from a human donor in good health. Some libraries in this study had Jurkat cell RNA spiked in. CDR3 protein: CAVSDRNYEQYF. The CDR3 region has the DNA TGTGCCGTCAGCGACAGAAACTACGAGCAGTACTTC.